The present TCR beta chain was sequenced within a study of neoadjuvant anti-PD-1 for oral cavity cancer. This clone appeared a single time. Its specificity is unknown. Study findings and constraints: Larger post-treatment preexisting tumor clones tracked with greater tumor shrinkage.

CDR1 and CDR2 (germline): MDHEN, SYDVKM. V dropped 2 bases and J dropped 5; count of bases not matched to a gene: 5. This CDR3 is 14 amino acids long. Specified time point: after neoadjuvant nivolumab, at surgical resection. Data came from immunoSEQ multiplex PCR; TCRdb stores just in-frame clones and leaves some out. This sample yields roughly 23,000 clones, of which around 45% are seen a single time; 40% belongs to the top ten. This receptor was identified in a person between 35 and 79 years old with oral cavity squamous cell carcinoma. The chain links TRBV28 to TRBJ1-1; 7 nucleotides agree with TRBD1. Sequenced material: tumor tissue, taken after nivolumab (anti-PD-1) treatment. CDR3 sequence: CASSLRGRWTEAFF. The CDR3 nucleotides are TGTGCCAGCAGTTTAAGGGGGCGTTGGACTGAAGCTTTCTTT.